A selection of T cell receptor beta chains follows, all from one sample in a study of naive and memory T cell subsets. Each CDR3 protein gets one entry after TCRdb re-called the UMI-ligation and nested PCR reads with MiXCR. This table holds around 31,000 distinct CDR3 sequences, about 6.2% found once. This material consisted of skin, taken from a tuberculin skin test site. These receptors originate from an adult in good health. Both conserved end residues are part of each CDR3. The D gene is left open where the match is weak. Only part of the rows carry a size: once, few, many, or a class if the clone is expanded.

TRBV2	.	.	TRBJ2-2	TGTGCCAGCAGTGTCCGGCCAAACACCGGGGAGCTGTTTTTT	CASSVRPNTGELFF
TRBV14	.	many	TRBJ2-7	TGTGCCAGCAGCCAACCGGGGGCCTACTACGAGCAGTACTTC	CASSQPGAYYEQYF
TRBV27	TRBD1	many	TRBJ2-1	TGTGCCAGCAGTCCTGAACAGGGGGCCTTTATTCATGTCGGGCAGTTCTTC	CASSPEQGAFIHVGQFF
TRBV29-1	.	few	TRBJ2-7	TGCAGCGTTTTCCTTCTAAGTGACCCAACTGACGAGCAGTACTTC	CSVFLLSDPTDEQYF
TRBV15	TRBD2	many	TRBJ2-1	TGTGCCACCAGCAGCTCACTAGCGGGGAGTTACAATGAGCAGTTCTTC	CATSSSLAGSYNEQFF
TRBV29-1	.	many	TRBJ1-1	TGCAGCGTTGACCAGGGTGTCACTGAAGCTTTCTTT	CSVDQGVTEAFF
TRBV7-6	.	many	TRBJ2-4	TGTGCCAGCAGCCCACCGCTGACAGACCAGAAAAACATTCAGTACTTC	CASSPPLTDQKNIQYF
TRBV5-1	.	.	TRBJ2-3	TGCGCCAGCATGAGGGGGAACACAGATACGCAGTATTTT	CASMRGNTDTQYF
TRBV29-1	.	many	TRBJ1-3	TGCAGCGTTGAATTGGAACGGGACACCATATATTTT	CSVELERDTIYF
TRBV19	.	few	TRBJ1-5	TGTGCCAGTACCGATGTCGGTTGGGGCAATAGCAATCAGCCCCAGCATTTT	CASTDVGWGNSNQPQHF
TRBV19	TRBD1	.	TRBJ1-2	TGTGCCAGTAGTTACGACAGGGGGCCGGGCGGCTATGGCTACACCTTC	CASSYDRGPGGYGYTF
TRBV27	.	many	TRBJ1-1	TGTGCCAGCAGTCGCCAGACAGGCAACACTGAAGCTTTCTTT	CASSRQTGNTEAFF
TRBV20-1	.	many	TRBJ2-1	TGCAGTGCTACTTTGGGACTGGGGTACAATGAGCAGTTCTTC	CSATLGLGYNEQFF
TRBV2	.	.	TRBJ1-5	TGTGCCAGCAGCCCCTCCGGGCGCAATCAGCCCCAGCATTTT	CASSPSGRNQPQHF
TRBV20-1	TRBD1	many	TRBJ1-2	TGCAGTGCTAGACGACAGGGGACCAACTATGGCTACACCTTC	CSARRQGTNYGYTF
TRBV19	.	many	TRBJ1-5	TGTGCCAGTAGTATAAAGGCCGCCCGACTTGATCAGCCCCAGCATTTT	CASSIKAARLDQPQHF
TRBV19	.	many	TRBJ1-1	TGTGCCAGTAGGAAGCTGAACACTGAAGCTTTCTTT	CASRKLNTEAFF
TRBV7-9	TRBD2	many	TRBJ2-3	TGTGCCAGCAGCGCTCTAGCGGGGGGGCCAGATACGCAGTATTTT	CASSALAGGPDTQYF
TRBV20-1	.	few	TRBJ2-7	TGCAGTGCAACAGAGGGCCGAGCCTCCGAGCAGTACTTC	CSATEGRASEQYF
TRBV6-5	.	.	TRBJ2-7	TGTGCCAGCAGTTACTCGAGGCAAAGCTACGAGCAGTACTTC	CASSYSRQSYEQYF
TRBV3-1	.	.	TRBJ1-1	TGTGCCAGCACCGGGAGGGGGAGGGACACTGAAGCTTTCTTT	CASTGRGRDTEAFF
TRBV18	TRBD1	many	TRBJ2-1	TGTGCCAGCTCATTTATTTCCCCGGGACAGGCTTTAGGTAATGAGCAGTTCTTC	CASSFISPGQALGNEQFF
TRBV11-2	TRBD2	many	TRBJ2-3	TGTGCCAGCAGCTACTTGAGCGGGGGGGCAACAGATACGCAGTATTTT	CASSYLSGGATDTQYF
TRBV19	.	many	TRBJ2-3	TGTGCCGGTAGTATTTTTGGACAGCACACAGATACGCAGTATTTT	CAGSIFGQHTDTQYF
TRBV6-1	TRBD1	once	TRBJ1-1	TGTGCCAGCAGAAGACAGGGTCTCGACACTGAAGCTTTCTTT	CASRRQGLDTEAFF
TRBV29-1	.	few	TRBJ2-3	TGTTGTCTATTGGGGGGCAGCACAGATACGCAGTATTTT	CCLLGGSTDTQYF
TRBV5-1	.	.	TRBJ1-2	TGCGCCAGCAGCTTGGACACGGCAGCTAACTATGGCTACACCTTC	CASSLDTAANYGYTF
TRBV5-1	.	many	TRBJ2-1	TGCGCCAGCAGCTCGGGGACGGGCCGCGACAATGAGCAGTTCTTC	CASSSGTGRDNEQFF
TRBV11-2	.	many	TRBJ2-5	TGTGCCAGCAGCCGAGATACAAAAGAGACCCAGTACTTC	CASSRDTKETQYF
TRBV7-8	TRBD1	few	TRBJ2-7	TGTGCCAGCAGCGGCAAGGGAGGCAGGGGGCGTTACGAGCAGTACTTC	CASSGKGGRGRYEQYF
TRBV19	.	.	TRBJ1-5	TGTGCCAGTAGTATACAGGGAACTAGCAATCAGCCCCAGCATTTT	CASSIQGTSNQPQHF
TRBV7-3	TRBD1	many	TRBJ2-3	TGTGCCAGCAGCTTAGGACAGGGGCTTAGCACAGATACGCAGTATTTT	CASSLGQGLSTDTQYF
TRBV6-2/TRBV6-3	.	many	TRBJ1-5	TGTGCCAGCAGTTATTATAGTATCGGTCAGCCCCAGCATTTT	CASSYYSIGQPQHF
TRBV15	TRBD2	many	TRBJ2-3	TGTGCCACCAGCAGAGAACTAGCGGAGTCGCAGGGTACGCAGTATTTT	CATSRELAESQGTQYF
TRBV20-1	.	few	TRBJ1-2	TGCAGTGCTAGAGATAGGGCAGGATTGCACTATGGCTACACCTTC	CSARDRAGLHYGYTF
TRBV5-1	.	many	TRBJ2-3	TGCGCCAGCAGCTTGGATGGTAGGGATACGCAGTATTTT	CASSLDGRDTQYF
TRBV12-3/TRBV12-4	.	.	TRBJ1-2	TGTGCCAGCAGTTTCCGTCTGGAGGGGTCTGGCTACACCTTC	CASSFRLEGSGYTF
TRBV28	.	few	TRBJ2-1	TGTGCCAGCAGTTTATATGGGGGGCGCGGGGACAATGAGCAGTTCTTC	CASSLYGGRGDNEQFF
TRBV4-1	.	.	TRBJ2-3	TGCGCCAGCAGCCAAGCCGCCCGTAATTTGGATACGCAGTATTTT	CASSQAARNLDTQYF
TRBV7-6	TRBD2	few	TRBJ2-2	TGTGCCAGCAGCTCCCAAGCGGGGGGGCTAACCGGGGAGCTGTTTTTT	CASSSQAGGLTGELFF
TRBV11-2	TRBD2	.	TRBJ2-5	TGTGCCAGCAGCTTACTGGCACTAGCGCAAGAGACCCAGTACTTC	CASSLLALAQETQYF
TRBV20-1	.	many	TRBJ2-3	TGCAGTGTGAATCCGGGACAAAAAATCATTGATACGCAGTATTTT	CSVNPGQKIIDTQYF
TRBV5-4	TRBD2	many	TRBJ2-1	TGTGCCAGCAGCTTAGCGGGGCCCTCCTACAATGAGCAGTTCTTC	CASSLAGPSYNEQFF
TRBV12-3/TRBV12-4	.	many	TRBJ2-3	TGTGCCAGCAGCTCCGGGGGCACAGATACGCAGTATTTT	CASSSGGTDTQYF
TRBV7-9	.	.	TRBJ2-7	TGTGCCAGCAGCCCAGGGCCCCTCGAGCAGTACTTC	CASSPGPLEQYF
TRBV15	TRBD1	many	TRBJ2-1	TGTGCCACCAGAAACCCACAGGGGGTAGCCGGTAATGAGCAGTTCTTC	CATRNPQGVAGNEQFF
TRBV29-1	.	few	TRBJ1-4	TGCAGCGTTGCTCGGGACCCTGAAAAACTGTTTTTT	CSVARDPEKLFF
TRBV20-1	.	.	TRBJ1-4	TGCAGTGCTAAAGGATCCCAGGGAGAAAAACTGTTTTTT	CSAKGSQGEKLFF
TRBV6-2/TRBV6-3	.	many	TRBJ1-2	TGTGCCAGCAGTCCTATACAATATGGCTACACCTTC	CASSPIQYGYTF
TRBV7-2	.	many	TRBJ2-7	TGTGCCAGCAGCTTCGGGGCGAAAAGCTCCTACGAGCAGTACTTC	CASSFGAKSSYEQYF
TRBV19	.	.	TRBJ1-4	TGTGCCAGTAGTGCGGACAGAACAACTAATGAAAAACTGTTTTTT	CASSADRTTNEKLFF
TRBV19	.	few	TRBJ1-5	TGTGCCACCAGGGGCGGCGGAACCGGCAATCAGCCCCAGCATTTT	CATRGGGTGNQPQHF
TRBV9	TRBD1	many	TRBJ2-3	TGTGCCAGCAGCGGACAGGGTAGCCCAGATACGCAGTATTTT	CASSGQGSPDTQYF
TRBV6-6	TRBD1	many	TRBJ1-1	TGTGCCAGCAGCCGCCAGGGGGGAGCTTTCTTT	CASSRQGGAFF
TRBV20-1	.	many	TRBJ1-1	TGCAGTGCTAGAGGAAACAGGGACACTGAAGCTTTCTTT	CSARGNRDTEAFF